What follows are 4 T cell receptor beta chains derived from one specimen sequenced in a study of identical twins. One entry per CDR3 protein results from TCRdb running MiXCR on the 5' RACE reads. The sample yields 700,000 to 950,000 distinct CDR3 sequences, approximately 13% seen once. The sample also formed part of further work on yellow fever vaccine responses in identical twins.

Sequenced: PBMCs. All receptors come from a young woman in good health.

In this sample, this clonotype turned up a few times. The chain combines TRBV10-3 with TRBJ1-1; the match to TRBD1 covers 7 bases. V lost 7 bases, J lost 0 bases, and 5 bases stayed unmatched. CDR3 length: 14 residues. Germline CDR1 is ENHRY and CDR2 is SYGVKD. For the CDR3, the DNA is TGTGCCATCAAGCCGGGACAGATGAACACTGAAGCTTTCTTT. Translation gives CAIKPGQMNTEAFF.

The chain recombines TRBV7-8 with TRBJ1-2; D might be TRBD1 (6 bases). The germline CDR1 and CDR2 sequences are SGHVS and FQNEAQ. This CDR3 has 15 amino acids. The germline V and J ends were trimmed by 3 bases and 2 bases, with 13 bases remaining between them. CDR3 DNA: TGTGCCAGCAGCTTTGGAACGACAGGAAACTATGGCTACACCTTC. Translating it yields CASSFGTTGNYGYTF.

This clonotype was counted a few times. The CDR3 spells CASSFYGLAVQETQYF. The CDR3 bases are TGTGCCAGCAGCTTCTACGGACTAGCGGTGCAAGAGACCCAGTACTTC. The J gene is TRBJ2-5, the V gene TRBV13, with 10 bases aligning to TRBD2. Trimming took 3 bases from V and 2 from J; bases not matched to a gene: 6. Germline values: CDR1 PRHDT, CDR2 FYEKMQ (reference sequence). The length of the CDR3 is 16 residues.

This clonotype has a handful of counts. This rearrangement joins TRBV6-4 to TRBJ2-7; D remains unclear. The germline V gene has CDR1 MRHNA and CDR2 SNTAGT. The length of the CDR3 is 11 residues. The V gene lost 9 bases and the J gene lost 8 bases, with 14 bases spanning the gap. CDR3 bases: TGTGCCAGGGACGGATTTTTTAAGCAGTACGTC. Amino acid sequence: CARDGFFKQYV.